One sample yielded the 18 T cell receptor beta chains listed below, sequenced in a study of blood T cells in healthy people across ages. The use of a sample-barcoded 5' primer and a J-beta primer mix characterized a second PCR of roughly 7 to 11 cycles. TCRdb ran MiXCR on the 5' RACE reads and lists one entry per CDR3 protein. Of about 1.4 million distinct CDR3 sequences listed, around 59% are singletons. Sequencing was carried out using blood. Receptors were obtained from a man between 18 and 35 years old in good health.

This chain joins TRBV28 and TRBJ1-2; 7 bases are a match to TRBD1. Germline values: CDR1 MDHEN, CDR2 SYDVKM. CDR3 length equals 18 residues. After removal of 3 bases from V and 2 bases from J, the junction contained 15 bases not matched to a gene. The CDR3 DNA reads TGTGCCAGCAGTTTTTCGGTCAACGACAGGGCTTTCAACTATGGCTACACCTTC. Encoded protein: CASSFSVNDRAFNYGYTF.

This clonotype was found once. This rearrangement joins TRBV20-1 to TRBJ2-3; D gene unclear. The CDR3 is made up of 14 amino acids. Germline-derived CDR1 and CDR2 are DFQATT and SNEGSKA (reference sequence). Deletions cut 1 base from V and 2 bases from J, with 10 bases between. The CDR3 loop is CSARVVSFTDTQYF. The CDR3 DNA sequence: TGCAGTGCTAGAGTGGTATCCTTCACAGATACGCAGTATTTT.

This clonotype was detected a few times. The chain employs TRBV29-1 and TRBJ2-3; 8 bases line up with TRBD2. The CDR3 has 15 residues. The V gene end was trimmed by 5 bases and the J gene end by 0 bases; junction bases not matched to a gene: 7. The germline V gene encodes CDR1 SQVTM and CDR2 ANQGSEA. The DNA for the CDR3 is TGCAGCGTTTTAGGGGTAGCGGGAAGCACAGATACGCAGTATTTT. This translates into CSVLGVAGSTDTQYF.

V usage is TRBV20-1 and J usage is TRBJ2-7; TRBD2 aligns across 7 bases. CDR3 length: 14 residues. Germline loops: CDR1 DFQATT, CDR2 SNEGSKA (reference sequence). After removal of 5 bases from V and 2 bases from J, the junction contained 9 bases not matched to a gene. The CDR3 protein is CSAALAEAPYEQYF. The CDR3 bases are TGCAGTGCTGCCCTAGCGGAGGCCCCCTACGAGCAGTACTTC.

Worth noting for this clonotype: A junction end diverges from the germline sequence, so it may reflect a read error. The chain employs TRBV6-1 and TRBJ1-4; D remains ambiguous. Looked up from germline, CDR1 is MNHNS and CDR2 is SASEGT. The CDR3 is 15 amino acids. CDR3 bases: TGTGCCAGCAGTGGGGCAGGCTCAACTAATGAAGAACTGTTTTTT. This translates into CASSGAGSTNEELFF.

This rearrangement joins TRBV6-6 to TRBJ2-5; tentatively, D is TRBD1 or TRBD2 (5 bases each). Matching the DNA end better, TRBJ2-7 makes the J call doubtful. The CDR3 extends over 14 amino acids. Germline V lookup: CDR1 MNHNY, CDR2 SVGAGI (reference sequence). The CDR3 bases are TGTGCCAGCATCGAGGGGCAGGTGACCTACGAGCAGTACTTC. Protein sequence: CASIEGQVTYEQYF.

The J gene is TRBJ2-2, the V gene TRBV29-1; D gene uncertain. Germline V gene sequence: CDR1 SQVTM, CDR2 ANQGSEA. V was pared by 0 bases and J by 1 base, with 12 bases between. This CDR3 has 16 amino acids. CDR3 protein: CSVEDGNSGNTGELFF. DNA of the CDR3: TGCAGCGTTGAAGATGGGAACAGTGGGAACACCGGGGAGCTGTTTTTT.

The CDR3 reads CASSITAYGYTF. The DNA of the CDR3 is TGTGCCAGCAGTATTACAGCCTATGGCTACACCTTC. The rearrangement joins TRBV28 to TRBJ1-2; no definite D call. CDR1 and CDR2 from the germline V gene are MDHEN and SYDVKM. With 5 bases removed from V and 4 bases from J, the gap between germline ends came to 8 bases. This CDR3 spans 12 amino acids.

This clonotype was counted many times. The chain has TRBV5-1 and TRBJ2-7; tentatively, D is TRBD2 (5 bases). CDR1 SGHRS and CDR2 YFSETQ come from the germline V gene. V was pared by 0 bases and J by 5 bases, with 12 bases between. The CDR3 runs to 14 residues. The CDR3: CASSLGGSGDEQYF. CDR3 bases: TGCGCCAGCAGCTTGGGAGGGAGTGGCGACGAGCAGTACTTC.

The V gene is TRBV4-2, the J gene TRBJ2-4; D is unresolved. The J call is uncertain, as TRBJ2-7 better fits the DNA end. Germline CDR1 LGHNA, CDR2 YNFKEQ. The CDR3 contains 13 residues. CDR3 amino acids: CASSQDPIDEQYF. The CDR3 nucleotides read TGTGCCAGCAGCCAAGATCCGATCGACGAGCAGTACTTC.

V gene TRBV24-1 combines with J gene TRBJ1-2; TRBD1 matches at 7 bases. From germline, CDR1 is KGHDR and CDR2 SFDVKD. The CDR3 runs 13 residues. The V segment lost 4 bases and the J segment 5 bases; nucleotides outside the gene matches: 3. Written as DNA, the CDR3 is TGTGCCACCAGTGACCCGACAGGGTATGGCTACACCTTC. Its translation: CATSDPTGYGYTF.

Here the CDR3 reads CASQRTAYQPQHF. CDR3 nucleotide sequence: TGTGCCAGCCAGAGGACAGCCTATCAGCCCCAGCATTTT. V gene TRBV27 combines with J gene TRBJ1-5; D is perhaps TRBD1 (6 bases). Germline V gene data show CDR1 as MNHEY and CDR2 as SMNVEV (reference sequence). This CDR3 region has 13 residues. The germline V and J ends were trimmed by 8 bases and 5 bases, with 13 bases remaining between them.

The CDR3 is CRSLKLASQGPSYEQYF. The CDR3 DNA reads as TGCAGATCTCTCAAATTGGCCTCGCAGGGACCTTCCTACGAGCAGTACTTC. The chain uses TRBV29-1 and TRBJ2-7; possibly TRBD1 or TRBD2 for D (5 bases each). This CDR3 contains 17 residues. Germline values: CDR1 SQVTM, CDR2 ANQGSEA.

The rearrangement uses TRBV4-3 and TRBJ2-7; D perhaps matches TRBD1 (5 bases). The germline V and J ends were trimmed by 1 base and 1 base, with 11 bases remaining between them. The CDR3 length is 15 residues. Germline CDR1 LGHNA, CDR2 YSLEER. The CDR3: CASSQGATGSYEQYF. The CDR3 DNA reads TGCGCCAGCAGCCAAGGGGCAACAGGTTCCTACGAGCAGTACTTC.

This clonotype showed up just a few times. The CDR3 sequence: CASSSSLAQRDEQFF. CDR3 coding DNA: TGCGCCAGCAGCTCCTCTCTAGCTCAACGCGATGAGCAGTTCTTC. The rearrangement uses TRBV5-1 and TRBJ2-1; the D gene is possibly TRBD2 (5 bases). Germline lookup yields CDR1 SGHRS and CDR2 YFSETQ. The CDR3 totals 15 residues. Trimming removed 3 bases from V and 8 bases from J, with 18 bases in between.

This chain joins TRBV12-3 or TRBV12-4 and TRBJ2-3; 7 bases agree with TRBD2. Trimming took 4 bases from V and 0 from J; bases not matched to a gene: 7. The CDR3 contains 16 residues. The CDR3 DNA sequence: TGTGCCAGCAGTTCTCTAGCGGAGACTAGCACAGATACGCAGTATTTT. Protein product: CASSSLAETSTDTQYF.

V gene TRBV29-1 combines with J gene TRBJ2-3; 9 bases fit TRBD1. Germline values: CDR1 SQVTM, CDR2 ANQGSEA. V shed 7 bases, J shed 6 bases, and the junction held 11 bases outside the gene matches. The CDR3 is 14 amino acids. CDR3 DNA sequence: TGCAGCGGGAAACAGGGGGCAAATAGGGATACGCAGTATTTT. Amino acid sequence: CSGKQGANRDTQYF.

The J gene is TRBJ2-1, the V gene TRBV7-2; a possible D gene is TRBD2 (6 bases). CDR1 and CDR2 (germline): SGHTA, FQGNSA. V lost 5 bases, J lost 7 bases, and 15 bases lay in between. The CDR3 has 14 amino acids. The CDR3 nucleotides are TGTGCCAGCAGCCGCCTTGGGGGGAAAAATGAGCAGTTCTTC. Encoded protein: CASSRLGGKNEQFF.